This T cell receptor beta chain came from a study of T cell responses to AZD1222 COVID-19 vaccine. Findings of the study overall: Possibly, clonal diversity was underestimated; donors were largely white British and included more females. Once two AZD1222 doses were given, Spike-specific TCR breadth and depth went up.

From germline, CDR1 is LGHDT and CDR2 YNNKEL (reference sequence). Trimming left V 4 bases short and J 0 bases short, with 15 bases between. The CDR3 has 17 residues. With respect to this clone: Its antigen is unidentified.

The protocol was immunoSEQ multiplex PCR, while the TCRdb copy is restricted to in-frame clones and leaves out a portion. The table includes 95,000 to 100,000 clones, around 84% detected once. The receptor's source is an adult in good health. The sample in question was peripheral blood, obtained on day 0 of AZD1222 vaccination. This chain joins TRBV3-1 (or the pseudogene TRBV3-2) and TRBJ2-2; D might be TRBD1 or TRBD2, each matching 6 bases. CDR3 protein: CASSPTWGAANTGELFF. The CDR3 DNA reads as TGTGCCAGCAGCCCCACGTGGGGGGCCGCGAACACCGGGGAGCTGTTTTTT.